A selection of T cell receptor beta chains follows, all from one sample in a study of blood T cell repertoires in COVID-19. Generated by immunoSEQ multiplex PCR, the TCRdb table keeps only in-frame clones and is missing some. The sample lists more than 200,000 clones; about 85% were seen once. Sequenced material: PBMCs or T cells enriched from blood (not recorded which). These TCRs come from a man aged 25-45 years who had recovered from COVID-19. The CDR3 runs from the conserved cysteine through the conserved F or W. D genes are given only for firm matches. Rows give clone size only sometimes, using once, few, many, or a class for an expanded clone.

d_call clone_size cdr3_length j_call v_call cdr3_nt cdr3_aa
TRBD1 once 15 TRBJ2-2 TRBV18 TGTGCCAGCTCCCCCGCCGGGACAGGGACCGGGGAGCTGTTTTTT CASSPAGTGTGELFF
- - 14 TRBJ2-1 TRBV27 TGTGCCAGCAGTTGGAGGGGGCGCCAAGATGAGCAGTTCTTC CASSWRGRQDEQFF
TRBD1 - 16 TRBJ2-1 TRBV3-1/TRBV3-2 TGTGCCAGCAGCCCCACCCTGGGACAGGGGGCGAGGGAGCAGTTCTTC CASSPTLGQGAREQFF
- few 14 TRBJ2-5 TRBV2 TGTGCCAGCAGTGGCCCGTTAGGGGCAGAGACCCAGTACTTC CASSGPLGAETQYF
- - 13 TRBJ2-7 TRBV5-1 TGCGCCAGCAGCTTAATCGGCGGGCTCGAGCAGTACTTC CASSLIGGLEQYF
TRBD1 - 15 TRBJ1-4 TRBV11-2 TGTGCCAGCAGCGCCGGTAGGGGGCAAGGTGAAAAACTGTTTTTT CASSAGRGQGEKLFF
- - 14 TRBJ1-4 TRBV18 TGTGCCAGCTCCCGCGGTTCGGCTAATGAAAAACTGTTTTTT CASSRGSANEKLFF
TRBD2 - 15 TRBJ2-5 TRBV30 TGTGCCTGGAGTGTGTTCGGGACTACCCAAGAGACCCAGTACTTC CAWSVFGTTQETQYF
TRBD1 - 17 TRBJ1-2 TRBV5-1 TGCGCCAGCAGCGGTGATGGGACAGGGGGCGAGATTTATGGCTACACCTTC CASSGDGTGGEIYGYTF
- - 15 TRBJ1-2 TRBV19 TGTGCCAGTAGTATTTCACCCGACAGAAACTATGGCTACACCTTC CASSISPDRNYGYTF
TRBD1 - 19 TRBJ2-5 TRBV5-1 TGCGCCAGCAGCCGCGGGCCAGTCGGGACAGGGTCCAAGGGGGAGACCCAGTACTTC CASSRGPVGTGSKGETQYF
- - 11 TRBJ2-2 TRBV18 TGTGCCAGCCAAAACACCGGGGAGCTGTTTTTT CASQNTGELFF
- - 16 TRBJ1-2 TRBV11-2 TGTGCCAGCAGCTCCACCGGTGGGGGGAACGACTATGGCTACACCTTC CASSSTGGGNDYGYTF
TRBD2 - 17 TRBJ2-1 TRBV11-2 TGTGCCAGCAGCTTATTAGGGCGGCTAGCGGACTACAATGAGCAGTTCTTC CASSLLGRLADYNEQFF
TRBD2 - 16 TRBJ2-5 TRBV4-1 TGCGCCAGCAGCCCAACTAGCGGGAGGGTGCAAGAGACCCAGTACTTC CASSPTSGRVQETQYF
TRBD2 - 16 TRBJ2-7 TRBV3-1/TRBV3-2 TGTGCCAGCAGACCCGGGACTAGCGGGAGGACTTACGAGCAGTACTTC CASRPGTSGRTYEQYF
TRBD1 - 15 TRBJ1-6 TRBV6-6 TGTGCCAGCAGCCCCCCGACAGGGGGCAATTCACCCCTCCACTTT CASSPPTGGNSPLHF
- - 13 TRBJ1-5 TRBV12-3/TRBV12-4 TGTGCCAGCAGTAGAGATGAGGATCAGCCCCAGCATTTT CASSRDEDQPQHF
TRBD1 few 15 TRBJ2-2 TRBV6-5 TGTGCCAGCAGCGCCGGGACAGGGATCCCCGGGGAGCTGTTTTTT CASSAGTGIPGELFF
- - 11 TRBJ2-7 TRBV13 TGTGCCAGCAGCACGGCCTACGAGCAGTACTTC CASSTAYEQYF
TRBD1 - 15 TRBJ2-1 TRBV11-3 TGTGCCAGCAGCCCGCTGACAGGGAACTTAGGTGAGCAGTTCTTC CASSPLTGNLGEQFF
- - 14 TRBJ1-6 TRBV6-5 TGTGCCAGCAGTTACGTGGGGGGGACCTCACCCCTCCACTTT CASSYVGGTSPLHF
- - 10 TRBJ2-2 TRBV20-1 TGCAGTGCTAGCTCCGGGGAGCTGTTTTTT CSASSGELFF
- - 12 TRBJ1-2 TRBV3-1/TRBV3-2 TGTGCCAGCAGCCAAAACAGGGTTGGCTACACCTTC CASSQNRVGYTF
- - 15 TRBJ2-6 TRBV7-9 TGTGCCAGCACCCCAATGGCCTCTGGGGCCAACGTCCTGACTTTC CASTPMASGANVLTF
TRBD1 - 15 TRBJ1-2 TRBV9 TGTGCCAGCAGCTCATCCGGGACAGTTAACTATGGCTACACCTTC CASSSSGTVNYGYTF
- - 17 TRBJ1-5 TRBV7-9 TGTGCCAGCAGCTTAGCCCAGGGGCTGTATAGCAATCAGCCCCAGCATTTT CASSLAQGLYSNQPQHF
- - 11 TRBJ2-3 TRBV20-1 TGCAGTGCCCTGTCGTTAGATACGCAGTATTTT CSALSLDTQYF
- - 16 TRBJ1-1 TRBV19 TGTGCCAGTAGCGTCGTAGGGGTAGGGGATTCGACTGAAGCTTTCTTT CASSVVGVGDSTEAFF
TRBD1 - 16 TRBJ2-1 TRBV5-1 TGCGCCAGCAGCTGGGGACAGGGACAGACCTACAATGAGCAGTTCTTC CASSWGQGQTYNEQFF
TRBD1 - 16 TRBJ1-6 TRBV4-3 TGCGCCAGCAGCCTACAGGGGCGGCTAAACAATTCACCCCTCCACTTT CASSLQGRLNNSPLHF